The 26 T cell receptor beta chains reported below all come from one sample, sequenced in a study of cytomegalovirus exposure and HLA in healthy donors. The PCR employed 60 Vbeta primers together with 13 Jbeta primers. TCRdb's copy holds only in-frame clones and misses some; the assay was immunoSEQ multiplex PCR. Of around 90,000 clones in the sample, about two thirds were seen once. Sequenced material: PBMCs. These TCRs come from a woman aged 25 to 39 in good health and CMV-seropositive.

The genes are TRBV9 and TRBJ2-7; tentative D call: TRBD1 (6 bases). The CDR3 length is 12 residues. CDR1 is SGDLS, CDR2 YYNGEE, per germline. The V and J ends lost 5 bases and 6 bases respectively, with 12 bases between them. In DNA, the CDR3 is TGTGCCAGCAGTCATACAGGGACCGAGCAGTACTTC. This translates into CASSHTGTEQYF.

The rearrangement links TRBV7-3 to TRBJ2-2; possible D gene TRBD1, 7 bases. The germline V gene has CDR1 SGHTA and CDR2 FQGTGA. CDR3 length: 14 residues. V dropped 7 bases and J dropped 6 bases, with 15 bases sitting between them. CDR3 coding DNA: TGTGCCAGCAACCAGGGGGGATTGGCCGGGGAGCTGTTTTTT. Its translation: CASNQGGLAGELFF. The whole variable domain, filled in from reference TRBV7-3 and TRBJ2-2, reads GAGVSQTPSNKVTEKGKYVELRCDPISGHTALYWYRQSLGQGPEFLIYFQGTGAADDSGLPNDRFFAVRPEGSVSTLKIQRTERGDSAVYLCASNQGGLAGELFFGEGSRLTVL.

The chain combines TRBV2 with TRBJ1-4, with 8 positions matching TRBD1. CDR1 and CDR2 (germline): SNHLY, FYNNEI. Trimming took 6 bases from V and 5 from J; bases not matched to a gene: 5. This CDR3 is built from 14 residues. The CDR3 spells CASSRDRMNEKLFF. The CDR3 DNA sequence: TGTGCCAGCAGCCGGGACAGGATGAATGAAAAACTGTTTTTT.

V usage is TRBV28 and J usage is TRBJ1-6; D uncertain. CDR1 is MDHEN, CDR2 SYDVKM, per germline. V lost 6 bases to trimming and J lost 8 bases, with 8 bases between them. This CDR3 region has 12 residues. The chain's CDR3 is CASRSTHSPLHF. The CDR3 bases are TGTGCCAGCAGATCTACCCATTCACCCCTCCACTTT. The variable domain in full, with the rest retrieved from reference TRBV28 and TRBJ1-6, is DVKVTQSSRYLVKRTGEKVFLECVQDMDHENMFWYRQDPGLGLRLIYFSYDVKMKEKGDIPEGYSVSREKKERFSLILESASTNQTSMYLCASRSTHSPLHFGNGTRLTVT.

V usage is TRBV11-2 and J usage is TRBJ2-5, with D possibly TRBD1 on 5 matching bases. This CDR3 has 13 amino acids. Germline V gene lookup returns CDR1 SGHAT and CDR2 FQNNGV. The germline V and J ends were trimmed by 5 bases and 3 bases, with 10 bases remaining between them. The CDR3 DNA reads as TGTGCCAGCAGCCGACAGTTGGAAGAGACCCAGTACTTC. This codes for CASSRQLEETQYF.

The V call is TRBV7-6, the J call TRBJ1-3; 8 bases agree with TRBD1. The CDR3 is 15 residues long. Germline CDR1 and CDR2: SGHVS and FNYEAQ. The trim removed 1 base at V and 4 bases at J, leaving 3 bases unmatched. CDR3 residues: CASSLGAGGGNTIYF. CDR3 sequence (DNA): TGTGCCAGCAGCTTAGGGGCAGGGGGCGGAAACACCATATATTTT. The full variable domain, completed using reference TRBV7-6 and TRBJ1-3, is GAGVSQSPRYKVTKRGQDVALRCDPISGHVSLYWYRQALGQGPEFLTYFNYEAQQDKSGLPNDRFSAERPEGSISTLTIQRTEQRDSAMYRCASSLGAGGGNTIYFGEGSWLTVV.

This rearrangement joins TRBV10-2 to TRBJ2-7; 10 bases are a match to TRBD1. The germline V gene has CDR1 WSHSY and CDR2 SAAADI. V shed 6 bases and J 4 bases; nucleotides not matched to a gene: 3. This CDR3 has 13 amino acids. CDR3 nucleotide sequence: TGCGCCAGCAGGGGGGACAGGGGTTACGAGCAGTACTTC. This gives the protein CASRGDRGYEQYF.

The rearrangement joins TRBV5-1 to TRBJ2-7; 7 bases fit TRBD2. CDR1 is SGHRS and CDR2 is YFSETQ in the germline V gene. The CDR3 covers 14 residues. The junction had 7 bases not matched to a gene; V was cut back by 4 bases and J by 3 bases. Here the CDR3 reads CASSQGRGYYEQYF. DNA for the CDR3: TGCGCCAGCAGCCAAGGGAGGGGCTACTACGAGCAGTACTTC.

This clone was seen a handful of times. This chain joins TRBV5-6 and TRBJ1-5; 8 bases are shared with TRBD1. The CDR3 is made up of 14 amino acids. Germline V gene lookup returns CDR1 SGHDT and CDR2 YYEEEE. V gave up 5 bases and J gave up 7 bases; unmatched junction bases: 8. The CDR3 DNA is TGTGCCAGCAGTTTCGCAGGGGGCGGCCAGCCCCAGCATTTT. Protein sequence: CASSFAGGGQPQHF.

This clone was detected only a few times. The chain has TRBV7-8 and TRBJ1-4, with TRBD1 matching over 7 bases. The CDR3 extends over 14 amino acids. J gave up 8 bases and V 3 bases, and 6 bases lay outside the gene matches. CDR1 and CDR2 (germline): SGHVS, FQNEAQ. CDR3 sequence reads: CASSFRQGREKLFF. The CDR3 nucleotides read TGTGCCAGCAGCTTTCGACAGGGACGGGAAAAACTGTTTTTT.

This clone was recorded a few times. The V call is TRBV7-2, the J call TRBJ2-5, with D unclear. There are 12 residues in the CDR3. CDR1 and CDR2 from the germline V gene are SGHTA and FQGNSA. V was clipped by 4 bases and J by 5 bases, with 8 bases between them. The CDR3 sequence: CASSSYMETQYF. As DNA, the CDR3 is TGTGCCAGCAGCTCCTATATGGAGACCCAGTACTTC. The full variable domain, its missing parts supplied by reference TRBV7-2 and TRBJ2-5, is GAGVSQSPSNKVTEKGKDVELRCDPISGHTALYWYRQSLGQGLEFLIYFQGNSAPDKSGLPSDRFSAERTGGSVSTLTIQRTQQEDSAVYLCASSSYMETQYFGPGTRLLVL.

The V call is TRBV19, the J call TRBJ2-4; 7 positions match TRBD1. The CDR3 has 13 residues. Per the germline V gene, CDR1 is LNHDA and CDR2 is SQIVND (reference sequence). Trimming removed 3 bases from V and 6 bases from J; junction bases left unmatched: 2. The CDR3 sequence: CASSMGQLNIQYF. The CDR3 nucleotides are TGTGCCAGTAGTATGGGACAGCTAAACATTCAGTACTTC.

CDR3 sequence (DNA): TGTGCCAGCAGCCCGGGACTAAGGGGTACGCAGTATTTT. Translation: CASSPGLRGTQYF. The chain carries TRBV6-4 and TRBJ2-3, with 7 bases aligning to TRBD2. Germline V gene sequence: CDR1 MRHNA, CDR2 SNTAGT. After removal of 6 bases from V and 8 bases from J, the junction contained 8 bases not matched to a gene. The CDR3 has 13 amino acids.

This clone was picked up a small number of times. This sequence joins TRBV29-1 and TRBJ1-1, with 7 bases matching TRBD1. The CDR3 is 12 amino acids. The ends lost 8 bases at V and 6 bases at J; junction bases unmatched: 9. Germline CDR1 and CDR2: SQVTM and ANQGSEA. The CDR3 DNA sequence: TGCAGCTTCCGGGACAGTGGGGCTGAAGCTTTCTTT. Protein sequence: CSFRDSGAEAFF.

The count of this clone is one. The chain joins TRBV5-5 to TRBJ1-1; 9 positions agree with TRBD1. This CDR3 is built from 14 residues. Germline loops: CDR1 SGHKS, CDR2 YYEKEE (reference sequence). V shed 2 bases, J shed 5 bases, and the junction held 4 bases outside the gene matches. The CDR3 DNA reads TGTGCCAGCAGCTTTAGACAGGGGGTAACTGAAGCTTTCTTT. Residues: CASSFRQGVTEAFF.

The chain employs TRBV6-1 and TRBJ2-5; 8 nucleotides align to TRBD1. The germline gives CDR1 MNHNS, CDR2 SASEGT. Trimming removed 8 bases from V and 5 bases from J; junction bases left unmatched: 10. This CDR3 spans 14 amino acids. The CDR3 loop is CASSTQGAGETQYF. CDR3 coding DNA: TGTGCCAGCTCTACCCAGGGGGCCGGGGAGACCCAGTACTTC.

The CDR3 bases are TGTGCCAGCAGCTTTGGGCGTCTAGAGACCCAGTACTTC. It encodes CASSFGRLETQYF. The chain couples TRBV5-6 to TRBJ2-5; D remains ambiguous. The CDR3 runs 13 residues. In germline, CDR1 is SGHDT, CDR2 YYEEEE. Trimming stripped 2 bases from V and 4 bases from J, with 9 bases between.

This rearrangement joins TRBV28 to TRBJ1-2; the match to TRBD1 covers 7 bases. This CDR3 has 12 residues. The germline V gene encodes CDR1 MDHEN and CDR2 SYDVKM. Trimming removed 5 bases from V and 7 bases from J; junction bases left unmatched: 4. The chain's CDR3 is CASSLRTGGYTF. The CDR3 nucleotides read TGTGCCAGCAGTCTACGGACAGGTGGCTACACCTTC.

This clone was observed a few times. The CDR3 spells CASSLGSTGGQPQHF. The CDR3 bases are TGTGCCAGCAGCTTGGGTAGTACAGGGGGCCAGCCCCAGCATTTT. The chain uses TRBV7-2 and TRBJ1-5, with 9 bases lining up with TRBD1. Trimming cost V 3 bases and J 7 bases; bases outside gene matches: 7. CDR3 length: 15 amino acids. Per germline, CDR1 SGHTA and CDR2 FQGNSA.

J is TRBJ1-5 and V is TRBV27; D perhaps matches TRBD1 (5 bases). V lost 6 bases and J 2 bases, leaving 23 bases between the germline ends. CDR1 MNHEY and CDR2 SMNVEV come from the germline V gene (reference sequence). The length of the CDR3 is 18 residues. This chain's CDR3 is CASRGGRTRWDGNQPQHF. In DNA form, the CDR3 reads TGTGCCAGCAGGGGGGGTAGGACACGCTGGGACGGCAATCAGCCCCAGCATTTT.

CDR3 nucleotides: TGTGCCAGCCTCGGGACTAGCGGGGGGCGGGCCGGGGAGCTGTTTTTT. Its translation: CASLGTSGGRAGELFF. The chain couples TRBV2 to TRBJ2-2; TRBD2 matches 15 bases. The germline V gene has CDR1 SNHLY and CDR2 FYNNEI. With V trimmed by 8 bases and J by 6 bases, 7 bases remained unmatched. The length of the CDR3 is 16 residues.

The chain combines TRBV29-1 with TRBJ2-1; the D gene is possibly TRBD2 (5 bases). The CDR3 length is 15 residues. Per germline, CDR1 SQVTM and CDR2 ANQGSEA. With 5 bases removed from V and 5 bases from J, the gap between germline ends came to 19 bases. CDR3 sequence: CSVLGRESFNNEQFF. The CDR3 DNA sequence: TGCAGCGTTTTAGGCCGGGAATCGTTCAACAATGAGCAGTTCTTC.

The chain has TRBV7-2 and TRBJ1-6, with D perhaps matching TRBD1 (6 bases). The CDR3 has 17 amino acids. Deletions cut 4 bases from V and 5 bases from J, with 18 bases between. Germline V gene lookup returns CDR1 SGHTA and CDR2 FQGNSA. This CDR3 is CASSYIFRDTDNSPLHF. DNA for the CDR3: TGTGCCAGCAGCTACATATTCCGGGACACCGATAATTCACCCCTCCACTTT.

This chain connects TRBV19 to TRBJ2-2; D perhaps matches TRBD2 (7 bases). CDR3 length: 14 residues. Deletions cut 7 bases from V and 7 bases from J, with 16 bases between. Germline V gene lookup returns CDR1 LNHDA and CDR2 SQIVND (reference sequence). This chain's CDR3 is CASTKGGAIGELFF. The CDR3 DNA is TGTGCCAGTACTAAGGGGGGGGCGATCGGGGAGCTGTTTTTT. The complete variable domain, with remaining parts taken from reference TRBV19 and TRBJ2-2, reads DGGITQSPKYLFRKEGQNVTLSCEQNLNHDAMYWYRQDPGQGLRLIYYSQIVNDFQKGDIAEGYSVSREKKESFPLTVTSAQKNPTAFYLCASTKGGAIGELFFGEGSRLTVL.

The chain uses TRBV18 and TRBJ2-3, with 7 bases that match TRBD2. The CDR3 has 15 residues. CDR1 and CDR2 (germline): KGHSH, LQKENI. J gave up 3 bases and V 0 bases, and 3 bases lay outside the gene matches. The CDR3 sequence: CASSPPRGLTDTQYF. CDR3 in DNA: TGTGCCAGCTCACCACCGCGGGGGTTGACAGATACGCAGTATTTT.

This clone occurred a few times. The J gene is TRBJ1-4, the V gene TRBV9; a weak D match, TRBD1 (6 bases). V was shortened by 4 bases and J by 0 bases, with 13 bases between the two germline ends. The CDR3 totals 16 residues. CDR1 and CDR2 from the germline V gene are SGDLS and YYNGEE. In nucleotides, the CDR3 is TGTGCCAGCAGCCCGACCCCAGGGGCAACTAATGAAAAACTGTTTTTT. Its translation: CASSPTPGATNEKLFF.